These T cell receptor beta chains were read from a single sample in a study of T cells expressing NK-cell markers. Each CDR3 protein gets one entry in TCRdb, which reprocessed the 5' RACE reads and gives no DNA. The listing contains 200,000 to 300,000 distinct CDR3 sequences. The sequenced material came from blood T cells: a sorted CD56 or NKG2C T cell subset, CD4+ or CD8+ T cells, or bulk PBMC T cells (not recorded which). All receptors come from a woman aged 18-69 years in good health. CDR3s include the opening cysteine and the closing phenylalanine or tryptophan. Fields, in order: CDR3 length, V gene, J gene, CDR3 protein.

CDR3 length: 17
V gene: TRBV7-2
J gene: TRBJ2-6
CDR3 protein: CASSLGWLSSGANVLTF

CDR3 length: 16
V gene: TRBV6-1
J gene: TRBJ2-1
CDR3 protein: CASRRLGTSGSNEQFF

CDR3 length: 16
V gene: TRBV5-1
J gene: TRBJ1-5
CDR3 protein: CASSLREDRGCQPQHF

CDR3 length: 16
V gene: TRBV3-1
J gene: TRBJ2-4
CDR3 protein: CASSQGGGIAKNIQYF

CDR3 length: 17
V gene: TRBV11-2
J gene: TRBJ2-7
CDR3 protein: CASSFSTGGTHSYEQYF

CDR3 length: 16
V gene: TRBV12-3/TRBV12-4
J gene: TRBJ2-7
CDR3 protein: CASRRGGNVGLEEQYF

CDR3 length: 17
V gene: TRBV14
J gene: TRBJ1-6
CDR3 protein: CASSHRQIRQSNSPLHF

CDR3 length: 16
V gene: TRBV7-3
J gene: TRBJ2-1
CDR3 protein: CASSSGQESSYNEQFF

CDR3 length: 12
V gene: TRBV29-1
J gene: TRBJ1-1
CDR3 protein: CSVADSNTEAFF

CDR3 length: 12
V gene: TRBV12-3/TRBV12-4
J gene: TRBJ1-1
CDR3 protein: CASSSDRSEAFF

CDR3 length: 14
V gene: TRBV20-1
J gene: TRBJ1-1
CDR3 protein: CSAMGQSKNTEAFF

CDR3 length: 14
V gene: TRBV5-1
J gene: TRBJ2-1
CDR3 protein: CASSLSGNYNEQFF

CDR3 length: 13
V gene: TRBV30
J gene: TRBJ2-2
CDR3 protein: CAWARQGNGELFF

CDR3 length: 18
V gene: TRBV4-3
J gene: TRBJ2-3
CDR3 protein: CASSQDWLAGASPDTQYF

CDR3 length: 13
V gene: TRBV7-2
J gene: TRBJ2-7
CDR3 protein: CASSSGTGAEQYF

CDR3 length: 16
V gene: TRBV27
J gene: TRBJ2-2
CDR3 protein: CASKGLAGVFSGELFF

CDR3 length: 16
V gene: TRBV10-1
J gene: TRBJ2-3
CDR3 protein: CASSGGGLRSTDTQYF

CDR3 length: 13
V gene: TRBV10-3
J gene: TRBJ2-7
CDR3 protein: CAIRGTATYEQYF

CDR3 length: 13
V gene: TRBV7-2
J gene: TRBJ2-3
CDR3 protein: CASRSQGTDTQYF

CDR3 length: 12
V gene: TRBV10-1
J gene: TRBJ2-1
CDR3 protein: CASSESDNEQFF

CDR3 length: 13
V gene: TRBV28
J gene: TRBJ2-5
CDR3 protein: CASKGGGRETQYF

CDR3 length: 15
V gene: TRBV6-1
J gene: TRBJ2-2
CDR3 protein: CASSRALRDTGELFF

CDR3 length: 14
V gene: TRBV6-1
J gene: TRBJ2-1
CDR3 protein: CASTLRGGGDEQFF

CDR3 length: 14
V gene: TRBV20-1
J gene: TRBJ1-3
CDR3 protein: CSATDRGAGNTIYF

CDR3 length: 17
V gene: TRBV12-3/TRBV12-4
J gene: TRBJ2-5
CDR3 protein: CASTKMVLAGGGETQYF

CDR3 length: 15
V gene: TRBV20-1
J gene: TRBJ2-4
CDR3 protein: CSAPRGGVAKNIQYF

CDR3 length: 15
V gene: TRBV6-1
J gene: TRBJ2-5
CDR3 protein: CASSPTRTREETQYF

CDR3 length: 13
V gene: TRBV27
J gene: TRBJ2-5
CDR3 protein: CASSLGAIEAQYF

CDR3 length: 14
V gene: TRBV5-1
J gene: TRBJ2-2
CDR3 protein: CASSWGQHTGELFF

CDR3 length: 16
V gene: TRBV2
J gene: TRBJ2-3
CDR3 protein: CASSDKAARSTDTQYF

CDR3 length: 14
V gene: TRBV6-5
J gene: TRBJ2-7
CDR3 protein: CASSYAGDLYEQYF

CDR3 length: 15
V gene: TRBV7-2
J gene: TRBJ2-7
CDR3 protein: CASSPRGLAGVEQYF

CDR3 length: 13
V gene: TRBV3-1
J gene: TRBJ2-1
CDR3 protein: CASSQVRRNEQFF

CDR3 length: 14
V gene: TRBV5-1
J gene: TRBJ1-5
CDR3 protein: CASSSGQANQPQHF

CDR3 length: 12
V gene: TRBV27
J gene: TRBJ1-4
CDR3 protein: CASSLGLGKLFF

CDR3 length: 16
V gene: TRBV18
J gene: TRBJ2-3
CDR3 protein: CASSPSRAVGTDTQYF

CDR3 length: 14
V gene: TRBV7-2
J gene: TRBJ1-1
CDR3 protein: CASSLQGAYTEAFF

CDR3 length: 14
V gene: TRBV20-1
J gene: TRBJ2-1
CDR3 protein: CSALTSGSYNEQFF

CDR3 length: 13
V gene: TRBV30
J gene: TRBJ1-2
CDR3 protein: CAWSRTVNYGYTF

CDR3 length: 13
V gene: TRBV11-2
J gene: TRBJ1-1
CDR3 protein: CASSLGQNTEAFF